This T cell receptor beta chain came from a study of blood T cells in healthy people across ages. This clonotype was counted a few times. The CDR3 has 14 amino acids. V dropped 3 bases and J dropped 8 bases, with 11 bases sitting between them. Per germline, CDR1 SGHTA and CDR2 FQGNSA. A second about 6 to 11 cycle PCR used barcoded and J-beta primers. Each CDR3 protein gets one entry after TCRdb re-called the 5' RACE reads with MiXCR. The table lists roughly 1 million distinct CDR3 sequences, approximately 26% of them singletons. The same data also went into a second study, on T cells of mothers and their children.

Material: blood. The sequence came from a girl aged 2 to 9 in good health. This rearrangement joins TRBV7-2 to TRBJ2-6; D is possibly TRBD2 (6 bases). This CDR3 reads CASSLDGGPNVLTF. CDR3 nucleotide sequence: TGTGCCAGCAGCTTGGACGGGGGTCCCAACGTCCTGACTTTC.